This entry is about one TCR beta chain. The target of this receptor is not known. There are no base qualities to consult, and no much larger clone falls within one base. CDR1 and CDR2, per the germline V gene (reference sequence), are GTSNPN and SVGIG. V is shortened by 0 bases, J by 7 bases, and the region joining them spans 4 bases. Counted from cysteine to phenylalanine, this CDR3 has 11 amino acids. Only the CDR3 region is kept as DNA, spanning 33 bases read in frame from base 1. Genomic DNA was extracted from sorted cells for sequencing of the TCRbeta CDR3 region. The immunoSEQ Assay was used for sequencing of TCRbeta CDR3 regions. TCRdb re-hosts the immuneACCESS table, in-frame sequences only. Its copies lack some clones; in the studies checked, an unresolved V gene accounts for under half of them, and the cause for the rest is not known. This sample holds around 70,000 clones; approximately 90% were observed only once. The ten largest clonotypes hold roughly 0.98% of the sample.

The entry originates in a study of OX40 agonist ivuxolimab in advanced cancers. For the wider study: Ivuxolimab, which targeted the costimulatory receptor OX40 (CD134), was an agonistic, fully human IgG2 monoclonal antibody. The purpose of peripheral TCRbeta sequencing was to test whether ivuxolimab changed TCR sequence diversity and led to clonal T-cell expansion. The paper covers the monotherapy dose-escalation part of the phase I ivuxolimab trial, which included N of about 50 patients. Partial responses occurred in three dose-escalation patients, of whom one had hepatocellular carcinoma and two had cutaneous melanoma. In the dose-escalation cohort, 70% to 90% of patients were male, and the mean age was roughly 56 years with a range of roughly 23 to 79. Patients were allowed to have had prior anti-PD-1, anti-PD-L1 or anti-CTLA-4 therapy, and roughly 40% of the dose-escalation patients had been treated with checkpoint inhibitors. Of the approximately 50 dose-escalation patients, hepatocellular carcinoma was present in around 20, melanoma in roughly 15, renal cell carcinoma in 9 and head and neck cancer in 9. Intravenous ivuxolimab was administered to patients every 2 weeks at six dose levels: 0.01, 0.1, 0.3, 1.5, 3 and 10 mg/kg. Here is what the overall study found, with its caveats: The antigen specificity of the peripheral T cells that underwent clonal expansion was not determined. At doses from 0.1 to 3.0 mg/kg, clonal expansion was seen in both CD4+ and CD8+ blood T cells between baseline and week 6. Low levels of normalized T-cell clonal expansion were also seen in some patients who did not respond. After ivuxolimab, more expanded clones were found on average in CD8+ T cells than in CD4+ T cells. In the 0.1-3.0 mg/kg groups, partial responders were among the patients with the lowest normalized peripheral clonal expansion, particularly in CD8+ T cells.

The trial excluded patients who had a history of autoimmune disease or were on systemic immunosuppression. Peripheral blood for TCR sequencing was drawn from every dose cohort at baseline, at cycle 4 day 1 and at cycle 7 day 1. The samples were taken from a phase I, first-in-human, multicenter, open-label dose-escalation trial of ivuxolimab. Adults with locally advanced or metastatic melanoma, renal cell carcinoma, hepatocellular carcinoma or head and neck squamous cell carcinoma were enrolled in the trial. CD4+ and CD8+ T cells were sorted separately from peripheral blood before TCR sequencing. Sequencing was performed on CD4+ or CD8+ T cells sorted from blood, taken in a trial of the OX40 agonist ivuxolimab. The clonotype originates from an adult with an advanced solid tumor such as melanoma, head and neck, liver or kidney cancer. Recombination joined TRBV30 with TRBJ2-1; the D gene is unclear. The CDR3 amino acid sequence is: CAWSVANEQFF. The sequenced DNA is TGTGCCTGGAGTGTGGCTAATGAGCAGTTCTTC.